The clone carrying this T cell receptor (beta chain) came up many times. This entry belongs to a study of early T cells in non-severe SARS-CoV-2 infection. Turning to the study itself: Unsorted whole blood bulk RNA was sequenced, with unpaired chains.

The CDR3 has 15 residues. The V end was cut by 1 base, the J end by 3 bases, with 7 bases between. From germline, CDR1 is LGHDT and CDR2 YNNKEL (reference sequence). TCRdb processed the 5' RACE reads anew with MiXCR; each CDR3 protein has one entry. This sample has roughly 67,000 distinct CDR3 sequences, with 12% found just once. The rearrangement uses TRBV3-1 and TRBJ1-6; D remains ambiguous. Input material: whole blood. This clonotype was sampled from an adult who was a healthcare worker with PCR-confirmed SARS-CoV-2 infection or an uninfected control (not recorded which). CDR3 protein: CASSQARGYNSPLHF. The CDR3 nucleotides read TGTGCCAGCAGCCAAGCCAGAGGCTATAATTCACCCCTCCACTTT.